This T cell receptor (beta chain) emerged from a study of shared clonotypes between healthy human individuals. Whole-study results and caveats: Tissue TCR repertoires likely differ from these blood-only repertoires.

J was trimmed by 8 bases and V by 1 base; bases with no gene match: 6. CDR1 and CDR2 from the germline V gene are SNHLY and FYNNEI. The CDR3 runs to 15 residues. Points on this clone: Its specificity is not known.

This table comes from immunoSEQ multiplex PCR, and its TCRdb copy is limited to in-frame clones, with some not included. The table lists about 2.2 million clones, just over 90% of them singletons, with about 1.7% in the top ten. Terminally differentiated effector memory CD45RA+ cells were excluded by CCR7 positive selection of CD45RO-negative cells. Adult donors, all healthy and HIV-negative, had no recent acute infections or vaccinations. V usage is TRBV2 and J usage is TRBJ1-1; 11 bases are shared with TRBD1. The sequenced material came from naive CD8+ T cells from PBMCs. The TCR originated in a man aged 18 to 30 in good health. Some clones in this sample may be carry-over from other donors' samples. The CDR3 here is CASSEGPGQGAEAFF. The CDR3 coding sequence is TGTGCCAGCAGTGAAGGTCCCGGACAGGGGGCAGAAGCTTTCTTT.